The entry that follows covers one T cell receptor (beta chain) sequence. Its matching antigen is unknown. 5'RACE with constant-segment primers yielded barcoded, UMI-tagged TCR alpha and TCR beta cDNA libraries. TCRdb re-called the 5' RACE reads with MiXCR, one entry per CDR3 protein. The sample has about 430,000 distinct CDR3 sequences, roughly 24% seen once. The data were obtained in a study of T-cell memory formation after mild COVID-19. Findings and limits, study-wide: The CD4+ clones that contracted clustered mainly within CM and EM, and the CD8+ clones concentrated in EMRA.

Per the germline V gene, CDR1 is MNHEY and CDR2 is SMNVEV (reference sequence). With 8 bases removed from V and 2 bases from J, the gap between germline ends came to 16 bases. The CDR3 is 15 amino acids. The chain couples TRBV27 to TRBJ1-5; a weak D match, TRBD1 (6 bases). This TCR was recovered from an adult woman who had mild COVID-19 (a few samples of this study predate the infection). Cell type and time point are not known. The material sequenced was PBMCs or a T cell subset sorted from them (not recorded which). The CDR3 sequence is CASRWAGGGNQPQHF. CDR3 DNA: TGTGCCAGCCGATGGGCTGGGGGCGGCAATCAGCCCCAGCATTTT.